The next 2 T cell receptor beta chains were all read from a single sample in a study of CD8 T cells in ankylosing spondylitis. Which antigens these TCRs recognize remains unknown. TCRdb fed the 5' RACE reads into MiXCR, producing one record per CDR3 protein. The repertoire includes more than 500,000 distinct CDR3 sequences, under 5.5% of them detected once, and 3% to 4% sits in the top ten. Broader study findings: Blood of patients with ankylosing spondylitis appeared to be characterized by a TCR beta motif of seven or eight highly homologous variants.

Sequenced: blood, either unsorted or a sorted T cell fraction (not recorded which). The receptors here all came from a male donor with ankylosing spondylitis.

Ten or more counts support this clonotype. CDR3: CASSLNRGGGQPQHF. For the CDR3, the DNA is TGTGCCAGCAGTTTAAACAGGGGAGGGGGCCAGCCCCAGCATTTT. The chain recombines TRBV12-3 or TRBV12-4 with TRBJ1-5, with TRBD1 matching 7 bases. CDR3 length equals 15 residues. After removal of 2 bases from V and 7 bases from J, the junction contained 8 bases not matched to a gene.

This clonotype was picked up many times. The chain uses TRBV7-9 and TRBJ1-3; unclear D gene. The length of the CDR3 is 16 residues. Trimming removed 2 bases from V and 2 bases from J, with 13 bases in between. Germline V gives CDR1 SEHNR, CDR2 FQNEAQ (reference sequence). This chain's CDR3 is CASSLLKGTAGNTIYF. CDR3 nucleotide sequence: TGTGCCAGCAGCTTATTGAAGGGTACGGCTGGAAACACCATATATTTT.